These T cell receptor beta chains were read from a single sample in a study of T cell changes during pregnancy in multiple sclerosis. The repertoire was sequenced with immunoSEQ multiplex PCR; TCRdb's copy has only in-frame clones and lacks some. The repertoire consists of 50,000 to 70,000 clones, with 75% to 95% occurring once and the leading ten covering about 5.8%. Sample: CD8+ T cells from peripheral blood mononuclear cells, taken before pregnancy. All receptors come from a female donor with multiple sclerosis, enrolled in a pregnancy study. Both conserved end residues are part of each CDR3. Fields, in order: V gene, D gene, J gene, clone size, CDR3 DNA, CDR3 protein. A D gene is named only where the DNA matches it firmly. Clone size is given for some rows only: seen once, a few or many times, or a class if the clone is expanded.

>TRBV9|TRBD2|TRBJ2-7|.
TGTGCCAGCAGCGGAGGACTAGCGGATTACGAGCAGTACTTC
CASSGGLADYEQYF
>TRBV7-9|.|TRBJ2-7|once
TGTGCCAGCAGCCTGGGGGCCAATCCCTCCTACGAGCAGTACTTC
CASSLGANPSYEQYF
>TRBV27|TRBD1|TRBJ1-1|.
TGTGCCAGCAGTTTTACCGGACAGGGTGACGGAGCTTTCTTT
CASSFTGQGDGAFF
>TRBV30|TRBD2|TRBJ2-2|.
TGTGCCCTCCCAGCGGGCGGGGGGGCGACCACCGGGGAGCTGTTTTTT
CALPAGGGATTGELFF
>TRBV2|.|TRBJ1-1|.
TGTGCCAGCAGTGATCGGGAGAACACTGAAGCTTTCTTT
CASSDRENTEAFF
>TRBV7-3|TRBD1|TRBJ1-2|.
TGTGCCAGCAGCCCCGGACAGGGAGTTAGGAGCGATGGCTACACCTTC
CASSPGQGVRSDGYTF
>TRBV9|TRBD2|TRBJ2-1|.
TGTGCCAGCAGCGTAGTAGCAGTGAGCGGGGGCCCCAATGAGCAGTTCTTC
CASSVVAVSGGPNEQFF
>TRBV29-1|.|TRBJ1-1|.
TGCAGCGTTTATGAGGGGGTCCCTGAAGCTTTCTTT
CSVYEGVPEAFF
>TRBV7-8|TRBD1|TRBJ2-3|.
TGTGCCAGCAGCTTACGACAGGGCAGCACAGATACGCAGTATTTT
CASSLRQGSTDTQYF
>TRBV7-9|TRBD2|TRBJ2-1|.
TGTGCCAGCAGCTTAGAATCTTACTCTAGCGGCCTCTCCGGGGAGCAGTTCTTC
CASSLESYSSGLSGEQFF
>TRBV9|.|TRBJ1-2|.
TGTGCCAGTACCGATCTAGACGGAAACTATGGCTACACCTTC
CASTDLDGNYGYTF
>TRBV10-3|TRBD2|TRBJ2-5|few
TGTGCCATCAGTGACCCCCTAGCGGGGGGTACGGGAGAGACCCAGTACTTC
CAISDPLAGGTGETQYF
>TRBV4-2|TRBD2|TRBJ2-2|.
TGTGCCAGCAGCCAAGAATTGTCTAGCGGGGGACCTGGGGAGCTGTTTTTT
CASSQELSSGGPGELFF
>TRBV6-1|TRBD1|TRBJ2-6|.
TGTGCCAGCAGTGAGACAGGGTTCGACTCTGGGGCCAACGTCCTGACTTTC
CASSETGFDSGANVLTF
>TRBV13|TRBD1|TRBJ1-2|once
TGTGCCAGCACCCTAGGGGGACAGGGACACCACTATGGCTACACCTTC
CASTLGGQGHHYGYTF
>TRBV13|TRBD2|TRBJ2-5|.
TGTGCCAGCAGCTTCGCTAGCGGAACTCACCAAGAGACCCAGTACTTC
CASSFASGTHQETQYF
>TRBV5-6|.|TRBJ2-1|.
TGTGCCAGCAGCTCTCAGGGTATAGAGCAGTTCTTC
CASSSQGIEQFF
>TRBV6-5|.|TRBJ2-2|once
TGTGCCAGCAGTTTGGGACAGAACACCGGGGAGCTGTTTTTT
CASSLGQNTGELFF
>TRBV5-6|.|TRBJ2-7|.
TGTGCCAGCAGCCCGGGAGGGGGCCCCTACGAGCAGTACTTC
CASSPGGGPYEQYF
>TRBV5-4|.|TRBJ1-1|.
TGTGCCTCTATGACAGGCCCTAACACTGAAGCTTTCTTT
CASMTGPNTEAFF
>TRBV7-9|.|TRBJ2-2|.
TGTGCCAGCAGCTTATCGCCAGATAACACCGGGGAGCTGTTTTTT
CASSLSPDNTGELFF
>TRBV9|.|TRBJ2-2|.
TGTGCCAGCAGCCCTTCGAACACCGGGGAGCTGTTTTTT
CASSPSNTGELFF
>TRBV2|TRBD2|TRBJ2-5|.
TGTGCCACCGATGAAAAACCGGGACTAGCGGGGGAGACCCAGTACTTC
CATDEKPGLAGETQYF
>TRBV27|TRBD1|TRBJ1-6|.
TGTGCCAGCAGTTTAGGGACAGACAATTCACCCCTCCACTTT
CASSLGTDNSPLHF
>TRBV15|.|TRBJ1-3|.
TGTGCCACCAGCAGAGATCGGGGTCTTGGAAACACCATATATTTT
CATSRDRGLGNTIYF
>TRBV6-5|.|TRBJ1-2|.
TGTGCCAGCAGAAACCCGGGAGCCTATGGCTACACCTTC
CASRNPGAYGYTF
>TRBV4-1|TRBD2|TRBJ2-1|.
TGCGCCAGCAGCCAAGATGCCCCTCCGGGACTAGCGTCCAATGAGCAGTTCTTC
CASSQDAPPGLASNEQFF
>TRBV19|.|TRBJ1-5|.
TGTGCCAGTAGTCCCCACAATCAGCCCCAGCATTTT
CASSPHNQPQHF
>TRBV7-8|.|TRBJ2-5|.
TGTGCCAGCGAGGGTCCGAAGGTGGCCCAGTACTTC
CASEGPKVAQYF
>TRBV4-1|.|TRBJ2-1|once
TGCGCCAGCAGCCAAGAACCACAGTTAGTATCCTACAATGAGCAGTTCTTC
CASSQEPQLVSYNEQFF
>TRBV14|.|TRBJ1-2|.
TGTGCCAGCAGCCCTAGGGGCACTTATGGCTACACCTTC
CASSPRGTYGYTF
>TRBV7-6|.|TRBJ1-2|.
TGTGCCAGCAGTAGGCGAGCGGGGCAAGATGGCTACACCTTC
CASSRRAGQDGYTF
>TRBV11-3|TRBD2|TRBJ2-1|.
TGTGCCAGCAGCCCCGGGACTAGCGGGGGGGCCGAAAATGAGCAGTTCTTC
CASSPGTSGGAENEQFF
>TRBV7-6|.|TRBJ1-1|once
TGTGCCAGCAGCTTAAGTTCTGGGAGAAAGAACACTGAAGCTTTCTTT
CASSLSSGRKNTEAFF
>TRBV2|.|TRBJ1-1|few
TGTGCCAGCAGTTCAGAGAACACTGAAGCTTTCTTT
CASSSENTEAFF
>TRBV4-1|TRBD2|TRBJ2-7|.
TGCGCCAGCAGCGATCGAAGCGGGGGTTACGAGCAGTACTTC
CASSDRSGGYEQYF
>TRBV29-1|TRBD1|TRBJ1-1|once
TGCAGCGTTTGGAGACAGGGATGGAACACTGAAGCTTTCTTT
CSVWRQGWNTEAFF
>TRBV7-9|.|TRBJ1-5|.
TGTGCCAGCAGCTTAGATAGCGGATTTCATCAGCCCCAGCATTTT
CASSLDSGFHQPQHF
>TRBV14|.|TRBJ1-2|.
TGTGCCAGCAGCCCCTGGACAAACTCCTATGGCTACACCTTC
CASSPWTNSYGYTF
>TRBV30|.|TRBJ2-3|.
TGTGCCTGGAGTCTTCTGGATACGCAGTATTTT
CAWSLLDTQYF
>TRBV27|TRBD1|TRBJ2-6|.
TGTGCCAGCAGTCAAGGACAGGGGGCTGGGGCCAACGTCCTGACTTTC
CASSQGQGAGANVLTF
>TRBV7-9|.|TRBJ1-1|.
TGTGCCAGCAGCTTAGATAGAGGCACTGAAGCTTTCTTT
CASSLDRGTEAFF
>TRBV5-1|TRBD1|TRBJ1-6|.
TGCGCCAGCAGCCAGACAGGGGTAAATTCACCCCTCCACTTT
CASSQTGVNSPLHF
>TRBV5-6|.|TRBJ1-2|.
TGTGCCAGCACCCCCGGGGGGGGCTATGGCTACACCTTC
CASTPGGGYGYTF
>TRBV19|.|TRBJ1-1|.
TGTGCCAGTAGCCTCCGGGGGGTCACTGAAGCTTTCTTT
CASSLRGVTEAFF
>TRBV7-6|TRBD2|TRBJ2-1|.
TGTGCCAGCAGCCCGGGACTAGCGGGAGAGAGCTCCTACAATGAGCAGTTCTTC
CASSPGLAGESSYNEQFF
>TRBV7-8|TRBD1|TRBJ1-1|.
TGTGCCAGCAGCTTAGACAGGGGGCCTAGGACTGAAGCTTTCTTT
CASSLDRGPRTEAFF
>TRBV19|TRBD2|TRBJ2-7|.
TGTGCCAGTAGTATTGGACTAGAGACTTCCTACGAGCAGTACTTC
CASSIGLETSYEQYF
>TRBV6-1|.|TRBJ2-7|.
TGTGCCAGCAGTACGTGGGACAATTACTCCTACGAGCAGTACTTC
CASSTWDNYSYEQYF
>TRBV7-3|TRBD1|TRBJ2-2|.
TGTGCCAGCAGCTTAGACCCCGGGACAGGGTTGTCCACCGGGGAGCTGTTTTTT
CASSLDPGTGLSTGELFF
>TRBV7-9|.|TRBJ2-3|medium-sized
TGTGCCAGCAGCTCCTGGACTCGCACAGATACGCAGTATTTT
CASSSWTRTDTQYF
>TRBV7-6|.|TRBJ2-7|.
TGTGCCAGCAGCTTAGGCCCGAGCTCCGAGCAGTACTTC
CASSLGPSSEQYF
>TRBV5-1|.|TRBJ2-5|.
TGCGCCAGCAGCGCGACAGAGCACGAGTACCAAGAGACCCAGTACTTC
CASSATEHEYQETQYF
>TRBV2|.|TRBJ2-3|.
TGTGCCAGCAGGACTGTAGTGGGAGATACGCAGTATTTT
CASRTVVGDTQYF
>TRBV7-6|TRBD1|TRBJ1-1|.
TGTGCCAGCGGACAGGTTGCGAACACTGAAGCTTTCTTT
CASGQVANTEAFF
>TRBV13|.|TRBJ2-3|.
TGTGCCAGCAGCTTAACCCCGGGAGCGGGCGTAAGCACAGATACGCAGTATTTT
CASSLTPGAGVSTDTQYF
>TRBV19|.|TRBJ1-1|few
TGTGCCAGTAGTATACAGGCAGGGGAAAATGAAGCTTTCTTT
CASSIQAGENEAFF
>TRBV7-3|.|TRBJ2-5|.
TGTGCCAGCAGCTCCGGACAGCAAGAGACCCAGTACTTC
CASSSGQQETQYF
>TRBV11-2|.|TRBJ2-1|.
TGTGCCAGCAGCCTATCCGGGGGGCCCAATGAGCAGTTCTTC
CASSLSGGPNEQFF